The rows below give T cell receptor beta chains drawn from one sample of a study of cytomegalovirus exposure and HLA in healthy donors. Sequencing was performed with immunoSEQ multiplex PCR; in TCRdb, only in-frame clones are kept and a portion is missing. The repertoire includes under 75,000 clones, 74% of them detected once, and over 9.5% sits in the top ten. Sample: PBMCs. These receptors were obtained from a human donor in good health. Both conserved end residues are part of each CDR3. A D gene is named only where the DNA matches it firmly. Clone size is stated in some rows and not others, as once, few, many or a class when expanded.

V gene	J gene	clone size	D gene	CDR3 protein	CDR3 DNA
TRBV19	TRBJ1-2	-	-	CASSIQGPGYGYTF	TGTGCCAGTAGTATTCAGGGGCCGGGCTATGGCTACACCTTC
TRBV7-3	TRBJ2-7	-	TRBD1	CASSLMGRGHDEQYF	TGTGCCAGCAGCTTAATGGGCAGGGGGCATGACGAGCAGTACTTC
TRBV5-1	TRBJ1-1	few	-	CASRLQGPDEAFF	TGCGCCAGCAGGTTACAGGGTCCAGATGAAGCTTTCTTT
TRBV30	TRBJ2-7	-	TRBD2	CAWSPLSGSLSYEQYF	TGTGCCTGGAGTCCGCTTAGCGGGAGCCTGTCCTACGAGCAGTACTTC
TRBV27	TRBJ2-1	-	TRBD2	CASSLSWLAGENEQFF	TGTGCCAGCAGTTTAAGTTGGCTAGCGGGAGAGAATGAGCAGTTCTTC
TRBV5-6	TRBJ1-4	-	-	CASSLWQAGVNEKLFF	TGTGCCAGCAGCTTGTGGCAGGCCGGGGTTAATGAAAAACTGTTTTTT
TRBV6-1	TRBJ2-5	-	-	CASSEGAHKEYF	TGTGCCAGCAGTGAGGGGGCGCACAAAGAGTACTTC
TRBV29-1	TRBJ2-5	-	TRBD1	CSGGGQGWETQYF	TGCAGCGGGGGGGGACAGGGATGGGAGACCCAGTACTTC
TRBV6-5	TRBJ2-6	-	-	CAVGAGANVLTF	TGTGCAGTAGGGGCTGGGGCCAACGTCCTGACTTTC
TRBV27	TRBJ2-3	few	TRBD2	CASSPVSGRATDTQYF	TGTGCCAGCAGTCCTGTTAGCGGGAGGGCGACAGATACGCAGTATTTT
TRBV6-6	TRBJ1-5	-	TRBD1	CASRNLQGDSQPQHF	TGTGCCAGCAGAAACTTACAGGGGGATAGTCAGCCCCAGCATTTT
TRBV4-1	TRBJ2-1	-	TRBD2	CASSHPLAGVDNEQFF	TGCGCCAGCAGCCACCCACTAGCGGGAGTAGACAATGAGCAGTTCTTC
TRBV4-1	TRBJ1-4	-	TRBD1	CASSRTGVEKLFF	TGCGCCAGCAGTCGGACAGGGGTTGAAAAACTGTTTTTT
TRBV29-1	TRBJ2-7	-	TRBD1	CSVSRDSSSYEQYF	TGCAGCGTTAGCAGGGACAGCAGCTCCTACGAGCAGTACTTC
TRBV5-1	TRBJ2-2	-	-	CASSSNSGVNTGELFF	TGCGCCAGCAGCTCCAATAGCGGAGTAAACACCGGGGAGCTGTTTTTT
TRBV28	TRBJ1-5	once	TRBD1	CASSFDRGELYSNQPQHF	TGTGCCAGCAGTTTCGACAGGGGAGAGCTTTATAGCAATCAGCCCCAGCATTTT
TRBV2	TRBJ1-3	once	-	CASSWTDPSGNTIYF	TGTGCCAGCAGTTGGACAGACCCCTCTGGAAACACCATATATTTT
TRBV7-9	TRBJ2-2	-	-	CASSLGNPRAGELFF	TGTGCCAGCAGCTTAGGCAATCCCCGGGCCGGGGAGCTGTTTTTT
TRBV27	TRBJ1-1	-	TRBD1	CASSLKGQGITEAFF	TGTGCCAGCAGTTTGAAAGGACAGGGTATCACTGAAGCTTTCTTT
TRBV30	TRBJ2-7	-	TRBD2	CAWSVGSGVHYEQYF	TGTGCCTGGAGTGTAGGGAGCGGGGTACACTACGAGCAGTACTTC
TRBV9	TRBJ1-4	-	-	CASSFTPTGNEKLFF	TGTGCCAGCAGCTTCACCCCCACGGGAAATGAAAAACTGTTTTTT
TRBV5-6	TRBJ1-3	-	TRBD1	CASSSRTGGPDFSGNTIYF	TGTGCCAGCAGCTCCCGGACAGGGGGCCCTGATTTCTCTGGAAACACCATATATTTT
TRBV9	TRBJ2-5	-	TRBD2	CASSLSGGPGETQYF	TGTGCCAGCAGCCTAAGCGGGGGCCCGGGGGAGACCCAGTACTTC
TRBV5-1	TRBJ1-1	-	-	CASNRDNSNTEAFF	TGCGCCAGCAACCGGGACAATTCGAACACTGAAGCTTTCTTT
TRBV7-9	TRBJ2-7	-	-	CASSPWTVLPYEQYF	TGTGCCAGCAGCCCCTGGACAGTTTTACCCTACGAGCAGTACTTC
TRBV5-8	TRBJ1-2	-	-	CASSFHSTVNYGYTF	TGTGCCAGCAGCTTCCATTCGACTGTGAACTATGGCTACACCTTC
TRBV6-5	TRBJ2-7	few	-	CASSYARGSYEQYF	TGTGCCAGCAGTTACGCGCGGGGTTCCTACGAGCAGTACTTC
TRBV7-8	TRBJ2-1	-	TRBD1	CASSFDRGPGNEQFF	TGTGCCAGCAGCTTTGACAGGGGGCCCGGCAATGAGCAGTTCTTC
TRBV7-8	TRBJ2-7	few	TRBD2	CASSRTGTNYEQYF	TGTGCCAGCAGCCGCACCGGGACTAACTACGAGCAGTACTTC
TRBV2	TRBJ1-4	-	TRBD1	CASSRQGPTNEKLFF	TGTGCCAGCAGTCGACAGGGGCCAACTAATGAAAAACTGTTTTTT
TRBV6-5	TRBJ2-7	many	-	CASSLEDRAYEQYF	TGTGCCAGCAGTTTAGAGGACAGAGCCTACGAGCAGTACTTC
TRBV18	TRBJ1-1	-	TRBD1	CASSPQGTASTEAFF	TGTGCCAGCTCACCACAAGGGACAGCCTCCACTGAAGCTTTCTTT
TRBV7-2	TRBJ1-4	few	-	CASSLDGRSAEKLFF	TGTGCCAGCAGCTTAGACGGGAGAAGTGCCGAAAAACTGTTTTTT
TRBV10-3	TRBJ1-1	few	-	CAISEWTANTEAFF	TGTGCCATCAGTGAGTGGACAGCGAACACTGAAGCTTTCTTT
TRBV10-3	TRBJ2-5	-	-	CAISDPPRETQYF	TGTGCCATCAGTGATCCCCCGAGGGAGACCCAGTACTTC
TRBV30	TRBJ1-1	-	TRBD1	CACAGGTNTEAFF	TGTGCCTGCGCAGGGGGGACGAACACTGAAGCTTTCTTT
TRBV30	TRBJ2-1	-	TRBD1	CAWTQGVEAYNEQFF	TGTGCCTGGACCCAGGGGGTAGAAGCCTACAATGAGCAGTTCTTC
TRBV19	TRBJ1-4	few	TRBD1	CATRTGAHEKLFF	TGTGCCACCCGGACAGGGGCACATGAAAAACTGTTTTTT
TRBV6-5	TRBJ2-2	-	TRBD1	CASSSGQGDKNGELFF	TGTGCCAGCAGTTCGGGACAGGGGGACAAGAACGGGGAGCTGTTTTTT
TRBV9	TRBJ2-7	-	-	CASSPGQPYEQYF	TGTGCCAGCAGCCCCGGACAGCCCTACGAGCAGTACTTC
TRBV30	TRBJ2-5	-	TRBD1	CAWGQGIRSRETQYF	TGTGCCTGGGGACAGGGGATCCGTAGCCGAGAGACCCAGTACTTC
TRBV29-1	TRBJ1-2	-	-	CSVGLDGPNYGYTF	TGCAGCGTCGGTCTTGATGGGCCCAATTATGGCTACACCTTC
TRBV19	TRBJ2-7	few	-	CASSIAPSGYEQYF	TGTGCCAGTAGTATAGCCCCCTCAGGCTACGAGCAGTACTTC
TRBV5-1	TRBJ2-1	-	TRBD2	CASSPGTNYNEQFF	TGCGCCAGCAGCCCCGGGACTAACTACAATGAGCAGTTCTTC
TRBV6-4	TRBJ1-1	few	-	CASREGENTEAFF	TGTGCCAGCAGGGAAGGGGAGAACACTGAAGCTTTCTTT